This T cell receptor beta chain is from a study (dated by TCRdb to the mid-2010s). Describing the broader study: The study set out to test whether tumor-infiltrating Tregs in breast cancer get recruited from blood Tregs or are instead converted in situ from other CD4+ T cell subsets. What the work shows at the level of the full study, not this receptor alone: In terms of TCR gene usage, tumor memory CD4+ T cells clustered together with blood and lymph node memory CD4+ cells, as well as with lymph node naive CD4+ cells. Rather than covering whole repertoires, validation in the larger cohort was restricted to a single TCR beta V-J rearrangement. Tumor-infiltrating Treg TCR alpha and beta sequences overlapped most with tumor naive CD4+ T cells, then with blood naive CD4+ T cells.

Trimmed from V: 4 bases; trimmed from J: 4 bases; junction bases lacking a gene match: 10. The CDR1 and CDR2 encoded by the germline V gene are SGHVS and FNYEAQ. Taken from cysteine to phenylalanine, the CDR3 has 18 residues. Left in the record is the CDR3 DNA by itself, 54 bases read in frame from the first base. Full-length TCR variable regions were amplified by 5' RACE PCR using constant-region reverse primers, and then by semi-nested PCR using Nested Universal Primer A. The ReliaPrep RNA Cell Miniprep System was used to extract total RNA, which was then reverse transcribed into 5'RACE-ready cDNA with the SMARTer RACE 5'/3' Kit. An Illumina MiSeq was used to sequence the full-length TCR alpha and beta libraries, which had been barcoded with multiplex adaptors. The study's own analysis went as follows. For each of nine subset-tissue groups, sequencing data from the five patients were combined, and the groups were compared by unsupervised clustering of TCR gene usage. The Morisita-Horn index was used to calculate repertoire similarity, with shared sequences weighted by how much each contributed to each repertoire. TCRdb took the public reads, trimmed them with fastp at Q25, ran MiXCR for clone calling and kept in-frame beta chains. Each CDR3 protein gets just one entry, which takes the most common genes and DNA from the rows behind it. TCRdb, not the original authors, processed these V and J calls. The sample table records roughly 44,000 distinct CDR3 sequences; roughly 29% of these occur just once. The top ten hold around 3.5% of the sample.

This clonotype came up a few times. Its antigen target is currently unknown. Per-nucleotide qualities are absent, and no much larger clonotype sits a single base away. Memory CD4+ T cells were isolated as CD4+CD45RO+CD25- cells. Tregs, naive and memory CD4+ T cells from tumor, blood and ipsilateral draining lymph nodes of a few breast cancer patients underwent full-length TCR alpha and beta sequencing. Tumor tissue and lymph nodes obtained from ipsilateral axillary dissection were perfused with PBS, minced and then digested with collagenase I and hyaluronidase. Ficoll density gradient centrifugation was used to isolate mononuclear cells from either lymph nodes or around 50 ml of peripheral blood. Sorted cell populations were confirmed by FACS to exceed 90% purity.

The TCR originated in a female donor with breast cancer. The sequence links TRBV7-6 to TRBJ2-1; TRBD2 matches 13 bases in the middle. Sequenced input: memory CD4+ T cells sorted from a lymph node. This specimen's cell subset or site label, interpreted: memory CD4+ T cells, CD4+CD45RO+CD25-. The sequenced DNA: TGTGCCAGCAGCTACATACGGACTAGCGGGAGTTGGTACAATGAGCAGTTCTTC. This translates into CASSYIRTSGSWYNEQFF.